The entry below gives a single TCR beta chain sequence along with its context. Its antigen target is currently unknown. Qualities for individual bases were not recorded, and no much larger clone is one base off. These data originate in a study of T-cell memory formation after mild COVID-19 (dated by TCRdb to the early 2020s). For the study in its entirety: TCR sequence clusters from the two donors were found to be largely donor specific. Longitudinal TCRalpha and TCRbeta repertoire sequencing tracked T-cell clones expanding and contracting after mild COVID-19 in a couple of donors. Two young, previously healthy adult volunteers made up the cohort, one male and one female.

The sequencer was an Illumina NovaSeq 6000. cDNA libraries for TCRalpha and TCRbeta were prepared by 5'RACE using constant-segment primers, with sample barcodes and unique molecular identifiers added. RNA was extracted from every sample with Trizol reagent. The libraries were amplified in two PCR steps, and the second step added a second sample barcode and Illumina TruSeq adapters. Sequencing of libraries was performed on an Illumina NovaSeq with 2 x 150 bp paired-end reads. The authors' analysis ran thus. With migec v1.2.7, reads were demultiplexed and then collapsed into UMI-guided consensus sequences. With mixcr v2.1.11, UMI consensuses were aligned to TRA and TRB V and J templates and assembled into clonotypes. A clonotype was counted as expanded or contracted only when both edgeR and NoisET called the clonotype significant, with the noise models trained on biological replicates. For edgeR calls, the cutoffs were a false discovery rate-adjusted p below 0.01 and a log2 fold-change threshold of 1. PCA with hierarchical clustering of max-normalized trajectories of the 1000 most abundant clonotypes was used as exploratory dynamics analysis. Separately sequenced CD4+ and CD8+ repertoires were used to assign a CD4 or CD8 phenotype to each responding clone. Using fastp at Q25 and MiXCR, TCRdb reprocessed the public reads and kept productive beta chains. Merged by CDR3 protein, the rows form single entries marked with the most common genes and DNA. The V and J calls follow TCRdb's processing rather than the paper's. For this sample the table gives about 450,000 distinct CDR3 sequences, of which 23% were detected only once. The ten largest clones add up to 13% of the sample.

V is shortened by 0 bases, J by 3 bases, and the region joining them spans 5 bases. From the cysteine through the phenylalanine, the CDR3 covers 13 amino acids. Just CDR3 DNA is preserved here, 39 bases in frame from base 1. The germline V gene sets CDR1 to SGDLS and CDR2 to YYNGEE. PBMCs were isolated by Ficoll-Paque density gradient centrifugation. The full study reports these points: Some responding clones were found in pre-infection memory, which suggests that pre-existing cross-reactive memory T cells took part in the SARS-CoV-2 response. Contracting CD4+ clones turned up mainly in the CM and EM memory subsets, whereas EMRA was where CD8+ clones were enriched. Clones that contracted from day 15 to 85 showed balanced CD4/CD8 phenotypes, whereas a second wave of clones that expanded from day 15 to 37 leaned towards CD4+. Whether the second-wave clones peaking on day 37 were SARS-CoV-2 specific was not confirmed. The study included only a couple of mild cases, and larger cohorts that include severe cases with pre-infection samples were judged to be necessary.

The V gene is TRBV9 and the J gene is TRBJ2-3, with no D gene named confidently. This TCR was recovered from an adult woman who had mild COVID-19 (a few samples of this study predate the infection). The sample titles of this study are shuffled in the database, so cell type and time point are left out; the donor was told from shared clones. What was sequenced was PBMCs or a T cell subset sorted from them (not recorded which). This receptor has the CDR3 CASSVASTDTQYF. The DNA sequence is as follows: TGTGCCAGCAGCGTAGCTTCTACAGATACGCAGTATTTT.